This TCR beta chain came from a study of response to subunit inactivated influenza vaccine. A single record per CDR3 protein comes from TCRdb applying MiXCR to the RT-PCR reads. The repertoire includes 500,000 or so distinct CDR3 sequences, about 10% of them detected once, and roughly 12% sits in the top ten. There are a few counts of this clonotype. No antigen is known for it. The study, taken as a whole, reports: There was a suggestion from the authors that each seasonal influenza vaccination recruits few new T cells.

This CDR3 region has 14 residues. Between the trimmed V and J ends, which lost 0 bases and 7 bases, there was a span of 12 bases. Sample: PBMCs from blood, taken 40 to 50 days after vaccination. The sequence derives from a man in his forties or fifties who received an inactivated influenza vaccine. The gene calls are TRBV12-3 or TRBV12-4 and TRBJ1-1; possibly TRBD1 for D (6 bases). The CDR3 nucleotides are TGTGCCAGCAGTTTAGCTGGGACAAGTATTGAAGCTTTCTTT. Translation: CASSLAGTSIEAFF.